A selection of T cell receptor beta chains follows, all from one sample in a study of cytomegalovirus exposure and HLA in healthy donors. Here immunoSEQ multiplex PCR was the method, and the copy in TCRdb shows in-frame clones only, minus some. Found here are around 150,000 clones, roughly 80% of them singletons; the top ten hold about 1.6%. Material for sequencing was PBMCs. The receptors shown here come from a girl aged 5-17 years in good health and CMV-seropositive. Both conserved end residues are part of each CDR3. The D gene is left open where the match is weak. Expanded clones are given a class, and other clones once, few, many or no size at all.

j_call clone_size v_call d_call cdr3_nt cdr3_aa
TRBJ2-1 few TRBV5-6 . TGTGCCAGCAGCTTGGCGGCAGGGGTACATGATGAGCAGTTCTTC CASSLAAGVHDEQFF
TRBJ2-1 . TRBV27 TRBD2 TGTGCCAGCAGTTTATTGTCCCTAGCGGGGGGGCGCAATGAGCAGTTCTTC CASSLLSLAGGRNEQFF
TRBJ1-2 . TRBV30 TRBD1 TGTGCCGGGCTCCGGGACAGGGGGCTAGGAGGCTACACCTTC CAGLRDRGLGGYTF
TRBJ2-2 . TRBV27 TRBD2 TGTGCCAGTACGGGGGGGACTACCGGGGAGCTGTTTTTT CASTGGTTGELFF
TRBJ2-5 . TRBV21-1 . TGTGCCAGCAGCCGACTAGCGGGGGAAGAGACCCAGTACTTC CASSRLAGEETQYF
TRBJ2-5 . TRBV6-6 . TGTGCCAGCAGTTCCTGGGACAAGAAGACCCAGTACTTC CASSSWDKKTQYF
TRBJ2-7 . TRBV7-8 TRBD2 TGTGCCAGCAGCTTGACTAGCGGGAGAGCCTACGAGCAGTACTTC CASSLTSGRAYEQYF
TRBJ2-7 . TRBV28 TRBD1 TGTGCCAGCAGTTTAATTCGCTTGCGGGACAGGACCTACGAGCAGTACTTC CASSLIRLRDRTYEQYF
TRBJ2-5 . TRBV5-1 TRBD1 TGCGCCAGCTCGGGAACAGGGGCCGGAGAAGAGACCCAGTACTTC CASSGTGAGEETQYF
TRBJ2-1 . TRBV5-1 TRBD2 TGCGCCAGCAAGGTGGTAGCGGGAGGGACTTACAATGAGCAGTTCTTC CASKVVAGGTYNEQFF
TRBJ2-5 few TRBV6-1 TRBD1 TGTGCCAGCAGTGACAGGGGGTTGAAGACCCAGTACTTC CASSDRGLKTQYF
TRBJ1-2 . TRBV11-2 TRBD1 TGTGCCAGCAGCCCACCATATCTCAGGGGGCTTGAGGGCTACACCTTC CASSPPYLRGLEGYTF
TRBJ2-7 few TRBV6-1 TRBD1 TGTGCCAGCAGTGGAGTACCGGGACAGGGATCCTACGAGCAGTACTTC CASSGVPGQGSYEQYF
TRBJ1-3 few TRBV9 TRBD1 TGTGCCAGCAGCACCGGACAGGGGGCGGGGGGAAACACCATATATTTT CASSTGQGAGGNTIYF
TRBJ2-5 . TRBV4-1 . TGCGCCAGCAGCCAAAATGGACTCATCAACCCAGCCCAGTACTTC CASSQNGLINPAQYF
TRBJ1-5 . TRBV6-1 . TGTGCCAGCAATTATCAAGCCCCTAACCAGCCCCAGCATTTT CASNYQAPNQPQHF
TRBJ2-7 . TRBV28 . TGTGCCAGCAGGGGGGGCTACGAGCAGTACTTC CASRGGYEQYF
TRBJ2-3 . TRBV15 TRBD2 TGTGCCACCGGGGCGGGGGGGCCTACAGATACGCAGTATTTT CATGAGGPTDTQYF
TRBJ2-7 . TRBV6-1 TRBD2 TGTGCCAGCGCAACGGGGGGGGGTGAGCAGTACTTC CASATGGGEQYF
TRBJ1-3 . TRBV2 . TGTGCCAGCAGTTCAGACGGGAGCTCTGGAAACACCATATATTTT CASSSDGSSGNTIYF
TRBJ2-7 . TRBV5-1 TRBD1 TGCGCCAGCAGCTTAACAGGGGGCCTCTCCTACGAGCAGTACTTC CASSLTGGLSYEQYF
TRBJ1-1 . TRBV28 TRBD1 TGTGCCAGCAGCTCCCCAGGGGGCCGGAATTCTTTCTTT CASSSPGGRNSFF
TRBJ1-3 few TRBV9 . TGTGCCAGCAGCGTATCGGGGAACTCTGGAAACACCATATATTTT CASSVSGNSGNTIYF
TRBJ2-5 . TRBV5-1 TRBD1 TGCGCCAGCCATTGGTCCGGGACAGGAGGCGAGACCCAGTACTTC CASHWSGTGGETQYF
TRBJ2-1 . TRBV27 TRBD2 TGTGCCAGCGGAAGGGTGCCTAGCGGGGGGGCATCCTACAATGAGCAGTTCTTC CASGRVPSGGASYNEQFF
TRBJ2-1 . TRBV5-1 TRBD2 TGCGCCAGCAGCTTGGGGCCAACCGGGACTAGCGTATATGAGCAGTTCTTC CASSLGPTGTSVYEQFF
TRBJ2-5 . TRBV28 . TGTGCCAGCATGCACTCGGGGTGGTCTTACCAAGAGACCCAGTACTTC CASMHSGWSYQETQYF
TRBJ2-7 . TRBV13 TRBD1 TGTGCCAGCAGCTTAGGGGGGGACAGGTTATTCTACGAGCAGTACTTC CASSLGGDRLFYEQYF
TRBJ2-1 few TRBV6-5 TRBD1 TGTGCCAGCAGTAGGGACAGTTACAATGAGCAGTTCTTC CASSRDSYNEQFF
TRBJ1-2 . TRBV27 . TGTGCCAGCAGTTTCCCCGGGGGAGGGCATGGCTACACCTTC CASSFPGGGHGYTF
TRBJ1-1 . TRBV6-6 . TGTGCCAGCAGTTACTCGACCGGGGGATTCACTGAAGCTTTCTTT CASSYSTGGFTEAFF
TRBJ1-1 . TRBV5-1 TRBD1 TGCGCCAGCAGCTTGCAGGGGGCTTATACTGAAGCTTTCTTT CASSLQGAYTEAFF
TRBJ1-2 . TRBV28 TRBD1 TGTGCCAGCAGCACCCGACAGGGGTTCAGCTATGGCTACACCTTC CASSTRQGFSYGYTF
TRBJ2-1 once TRBV30 TRBD2 TGTGCCTGGAGTGTCGGACTAGCGGGAGTAACGGGGAATGAGCAGTTCTTC CAWSVGLAGVTGNEQFF
TRBJ2-5 . TRBV5-1 . TGCGCCAGCAGCTTGGTAGCGGACCAAGAGACCCAGTACTTC CASSLVADQETQYF
TRBJ2-7 . TRBV7-3 . TGTGCCAGCAGGAAATCCGGGACACTCGAGCAGTACTTC CASRKSGTLEQYF
TRBJ2-6 . TRBV9 . TGTGCCAGCAGCGTGAATGATCGGAGGTCTGGGGCCAACGTCCTGACTTTC CASSVNDRRSGANVLTF
TRBJ1-3 . TRBV6-1 TRBD1 TGTGCCAGCAGAGGGACAGGGGGTGGAAACACCATATATTTT CASRGTGGGNTIYF
TRBJ1-5 . TRBV19 TRBD1 TGTGCCAGTAGCACTACAGGGGCCCCCAATCAGCCCCAGCATTTT CASSTTGAPNQPQHF